This TCR beta chain is from a study of identical twins. Study outcomes and limitations: Out-of-frame alpha sequences shared between twins exhibited an excess of low generation probability.

TCRdb re-analysed the 5' RACE reads in MiXCR, keeping a single row per CDR3 protein. Of hundreds of thousands of distinct CDR3 sequences listed, 6% to 6.5% are singletons. Unmatched junction bases numbered 0, after V lost 4 bases and J lost 14 bases. CDR3 length equals 12 residues. Germline CDR1 reads KGHDR; CDR2 reads SFDVKD. This clonotype was seen repeatedly, ten times or more. Its target is not known. The chain carries TRBV24-1 and TRBJ2-1; 14 positions agree with TRBD2. Specimen: naive T cells sorted from blood. This receptor was identified in a man younger than 35 in good health. The CDR3 reads CATSEGLAGEFF. The CDR3 coding sequence is TGTGCCACCAGTGAGGGACTAGCGGGAGAGTTCTTC.